The count of the clone carrying this T cell receptor (beta chain) is one. Antigen: not known. The repertoire was sequenced with immunoSEQ multiplex PCR; TCRdb's copy has only in-frame clones and lacks some. The profile covers approximately 1,600 clones, with approximately 70% appearing a single time and approximately 13% taken by the ten largest. This CDR3 is 14 amino acids long. Per the germline V gene, CDR1 is LNHDA and CDR2 is SQIVND (reference sequence). The V and J ends lost 1 base and 0 bases respectively, with 6 bases between them. The record originates from a study of high-grade serous ovarian cancer treatment subgroups. At the level of the study: Each sample yielded on average 7,494 unique TCR beta rearrangements from some 15,000 reads. Study-level results: Repertoire similarity ranged about 0.1 to 0.79 between tumors of one patient. Without spatial data, bulk sequencing limits insight into HGSC tumor diversity. Higher neoantigen levels went with greater TCR clonal relatedness.

Tumor tissue was taken before any definitive surgery or chemotherapy was given. The rearrangement links TRBV19 to TRBJ1-1; D is uncertain. What was sequenced was tumor tissue. The TCR was taken from a human donor with high-grade serous ovarian cancer. In DNA form, the CDR3 reads TGTGCCAGTAGTATAGCGGGGTTGAACACTGAAGCTTTCTTT. Translated: CASSIAGLNTEAFF.